The rows below give T cell receptor beta chains drawn from one sample of a study of vaccination and CD4 T cells after COVID-19. TCRdb analysed the PCR reads with MiXCR anew, one entry per CDR3 protein. Here the sample spans some 8,300 distinct CDR3 sequences, roughly 32% being singletons. No cognate antigen is known for these TCRs. The sequenced sample consisted of CD4+ T cells from blood, cultured in vitro. Source of these receptors: a human donor in good health. CDR3s include the opening cysteine and the closing phenylalanine or tryptophan. A D gene is named only where the DNA matches it firmly. For some rows the clone size is stated as once, few or many, or as a class when expanded; others skip it.

J: TRBJ1-5
V: TRBV12-3/TRBV12-4
size: few
D: TRBD1
CDR3: CASRYTGGLGNQPQHF
DNA: TGTGCCAGCAGGTATACAGGGGGCCTAGGCAATCAGCCCCAGCATTTT

J: TRBJ1-1
V: TRBV6-5
size: .
D: .
CDR3: CASSYTGVPPTEAFF
DNA: TGTGCCAGCAGTTACACCGGCGTCCCCCCCACTGAAGCTTTCTTT

J: TRBJ1-5
V: TRBV6-1
size: few
D: .
CDR3: CASRSRQGNQPQHF
DNA: TGTGCCAGCAGATCCAGACAGGGCAATCAGCCCCAGCATTTT

J: TRBJ1-3
V: TRBV21-1
size: .
D: .
CDR3: CARWGTGSTIYF
DNA: .

J: TRBJ2-1
V: TRBV18
size: .
D: TRBD1
CDR3: CASSPGTGTDEQFF
DNA: TGTGCCAGCTCACCCGGGACAGGCACGGATGAGCAGTTCTTC

J: TRBJ2-5
V: TRBV19
size: .
D: TRBD1
CDR3: CASRGGQGARETQYF
DNA: TGTGCCAGTCGCGGGGGACAGGGCGCACGAGAGACCCAGTACTTC

J: TRBJ2-2
V: TRBV19
size: .
D: TRBD1
CDR3: CASSRQGTTGELFF
DNA: TGTGCCAGTAGTAGACAGGGGACCACCGGGGAGCTGTTTTTT

J: TRBJ2-2
V: TRBV7-3
size: .
D: TRBD1
CDR3: CASSRTGYTGELFF
DNA: TGTGCCAGCAGCCGGACAGGGTATACCGGGGAGCTGTTTTTT

J: TRBJ2-6
V: TRBV20-1
size: .
D: .
CDR3: CSASFDSGANVLTF
DNA: TGCAGTGCTAGTTTCGACTCTGGGGCCAACGTCCTGACTTTC

J: TRBJ2-2
V: TRBV10-3
size: few
D: .
CDR3: CAISGQGDQNTGELFF
DNA: TGTGCCATCAGTGGACAAGGGGACCAAAACACCGGGGAGCTGTTTTTT

J: TRBJ2-5
V: TRBV20-1
size: medium-sized
D: .
CDR3: CSADLETQYF
DNA: TGCAGTGCAGACCTAGAGACCCAGTACTTC

J: TRBJ1-6
V: TRBV19
size: .
D: .
CDR3: CASSPSERSNSPLHF
DNA: TGTGCCAGTAGCCCCTCGGAGCGCTCTAATTCACCCCTCCACTTT

J: TRBJ2-5
V: TRBV20-1
size: .
D: .
CDR3: CSASIRETQYF
DNA: TGCAGTGCCTCGATACGGGAGACCCAGTACTTC

J: TRBJ1-6
V: TRBV6-5
size: few
D: .
CDR3: CASSLMPSSYNSPLHF
DNA: TGTGCCAGCAGTTTGATGCCTAGCTCCTATAATTCACCCCTCCACTTT

J: TRBJ2-5
V: TRBV12-3/TRBV12-4
size: .
D: .
CDR3: CASSFWNEETQYF
DNA: TGTGCCAGCAGTTTCTGGAACGAAGAGACCCAGTACTTC

J: TRBJ1-2
V: TRBV5-1
size: few
D: TRBD1
CDR3: CASSWDRGGGYTF
DNA: TGCGCCAGCAGCTGGGACAGGGGAGGTGGCTACACCTTC

J: TRBJ1-1
V: TRBV27
size: few
D: .
CDR3: CASSSPQHLNTEAFF
DNA: TGTGCCAGCAGTTCTCCTCAACACCTGAACACTGAAGCTTTCTTT

J: TRBJ2-7
V: TRBV9
size: .
D: .
CDR3: CASSVEEYEQYF
DNA: TGTGCCAGCAGCGTAGAGGAGTACGAGCAGTACTTC